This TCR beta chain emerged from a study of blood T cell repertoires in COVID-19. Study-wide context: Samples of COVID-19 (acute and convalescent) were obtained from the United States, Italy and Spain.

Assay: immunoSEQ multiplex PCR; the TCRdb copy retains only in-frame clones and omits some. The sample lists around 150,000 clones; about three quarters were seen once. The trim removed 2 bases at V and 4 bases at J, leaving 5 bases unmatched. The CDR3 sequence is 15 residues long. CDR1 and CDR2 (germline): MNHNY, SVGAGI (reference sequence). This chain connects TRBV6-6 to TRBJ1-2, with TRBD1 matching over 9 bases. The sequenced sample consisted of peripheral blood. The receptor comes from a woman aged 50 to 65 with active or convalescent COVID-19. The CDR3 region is CASSYRDRDLYGYTF. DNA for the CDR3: TGTGCCAGCAGTTACCGGGACAGGGACCTCTATGGCTACACCTTC.